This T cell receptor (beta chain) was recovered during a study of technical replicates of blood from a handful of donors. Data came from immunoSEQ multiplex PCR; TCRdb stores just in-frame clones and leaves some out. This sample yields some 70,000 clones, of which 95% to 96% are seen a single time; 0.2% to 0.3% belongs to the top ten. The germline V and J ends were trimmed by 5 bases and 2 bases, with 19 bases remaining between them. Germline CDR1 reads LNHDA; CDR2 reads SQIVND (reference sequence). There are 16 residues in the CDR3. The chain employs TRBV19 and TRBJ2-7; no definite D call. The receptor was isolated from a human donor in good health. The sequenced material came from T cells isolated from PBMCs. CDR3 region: CASSVGWPQSPYEQYF. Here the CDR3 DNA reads TGTGCCAGTAGTGTAGGGTGGCCACAGAGCCCCTACGAGCAGTACTTC.